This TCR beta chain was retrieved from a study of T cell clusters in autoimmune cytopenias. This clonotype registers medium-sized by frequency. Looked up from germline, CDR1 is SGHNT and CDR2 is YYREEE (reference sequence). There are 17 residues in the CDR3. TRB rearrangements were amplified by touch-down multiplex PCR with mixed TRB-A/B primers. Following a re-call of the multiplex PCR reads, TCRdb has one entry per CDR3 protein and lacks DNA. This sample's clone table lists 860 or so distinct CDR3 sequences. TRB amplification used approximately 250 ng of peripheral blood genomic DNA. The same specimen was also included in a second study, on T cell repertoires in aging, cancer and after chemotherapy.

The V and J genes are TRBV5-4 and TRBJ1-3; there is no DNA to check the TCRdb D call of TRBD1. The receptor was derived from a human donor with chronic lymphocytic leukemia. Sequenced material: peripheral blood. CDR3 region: CASSPGRAGVTGNTIYF.